Below are 12 T cell receptor beta chains sequenced from a single sample in a study of blood T cell repertoires in COVID-19. Here immunoSEQ multiplex PCR was the method, and the copy in TCRdb shows in-frame clones only, minus some. Of around 53,000 clones in the sample, about 76% were seen once. Sequenced: peripheral blood. Every receptor here comes from a man between 45 and 60 years old with active or convalescent COVID-19.

The rearrangement links TRBV27 to TRBJ1-1, with D maybe TRBD1 (5 bases). Germline V gives CDR1 MNHEY, CDR2 SMNVEV (reference sequence). The CDR3 runs 14 residues. V lost 5 bases and J 1 base, leaving 11 bases between the germline ends. CDR3 in amino acids: CASSLVGANTEAFF. CDR3 sequence (DNA): TGTGCCAGCAGTCTTGTAGGGGCGAACACTGAAGCTTTCTTT.

The V call is TRBV5-5, the J call TRBJ2-3; TRBD1 agrees at 11 bases. The junction had 10 bases not matched to a gene; V was cut back by 4 bases and J by 3 bases. This CDR3 comprises 17 residues. Germline V gene sequence: CDR1 SGHKS, CDR2 YYEKEE (reference sequence). CDR3 loop: CASSLNPGTGGTDTQYF. The CDR3 bases are TGTGCCAGCAGCCTAAACCCTGGGACAGGGGGAACAGATACGCAGTATTTT.

The chain carries TRBV9 and TRBJ1-4, with D possibly being TRBD1 (5 bases). V was pared by 4 bases and J by 5 bases, with 15 bases between. CDR3 length: 15 amino acids. Germline V CDR1 and CDR2: SGDLS, YYNGEE. CDR3 DNA sequence: TGTGCCAGCAGCCGGGGGGGAGGCGGGAATGAAAAACTGTTTTTT. Translated: CASSRGGGGNEKLFF. Combining the CDR3 with reference TRBV9 and TRBJ1-4 gives the whole variable domain DSGVTQTPKHLITATGQRVTLRCSPRSGDLSVYWYQQSLDQGLQFLIQYYNGEERAKGNILERFSAQQFPDLHSELNLSSLELGDSALYFCASSRGGGGNEKLFFGSGTQLSVL.

The V and J genes are TRBV12-3 or TRBV12-4 and TRBJ1-2, with 8 bases matching TRBD1. The CDR3 length is 11 residues. V lost 5 bases to trimming and J lost 9 bases; unmatched junction nucleotides: 2. CDR3 loop: CASSPGGSYTF. CDR3 bases: TGTGCCAGCAGTCCAGGGGGCAGCTACACCTTC.

CDR3 protein: CASRLPLAGIDTQYF. As DNA, the CDR3 is TGTGCCAGCAGACTTCCCCTAGCGGGAATAGATACGCAGTATTTT. The chain employs TRBV6-4 and TRBJ2-3; TRBD2 agrees at 9 bases. The CDR3 is 15 amino acids. V lost 6 bases to trimming and J lost 5 bases; unmatched junction nucleotides: 9. Germline CDR1 MRHNA, CDR2 SNTAGT.

In regard to this clone: Additional DNA sequences in this sample encode the identical CDR3. The chain carries TRBV28 and TRBJ2-5; 7 positions agree with TRBD1. Germline CDR1 is MDHEN and CDR2 is SYDVKM. V shed 6 bases, J shed 0 bases, and the junction held 4 bases outside the gene matches. The CDR3 is 14 amino acids. The CDR3 sequence: CASSMGTDQETQYF. The CDR3 DNA follows: TGTGCCAGCAGCATGGGGACAGACCAAGAGACCCAGTACTTC.

V is TRBV9 and J is TRBJ2-3, with 8 bases that match TRBD2. J gave up 0 bases and V 7 bases, and 4 bases lay outside the gene matches. Germline assignment: CDR1 SGDLS and CDR2 YYNGEE. The CDR3 has 14 residues. CDR3: CASGKRGSTDTQYF. The CDR3 DNA sequence: TGTGCCAGCGGCAAGCGGGGGAGCACAGATACGCAGTATTTT.

The CDR3 is CASSRIDYSSYNSPLHF. In DNA form, the CDR3 reads TGTGCCAGCAGTCGGATAGACTATAGCTCCTATAATTCACCCCTCCACTTT. The chain employs TRBV28 and TRBJ1-6; D is ambiguous. CDR3 length: 17 residues. CDR1 is MDHEN, CDR2 SYDVKM, per germline. The ends were cut back, 5 bases at V and 0 bases at J, with 14 bases in the middle.

The chain couples TRBV29-1 to TRBJ1-1; tentatively, D is TRBD1 (6 bases). V lost 6 bases and J 1 base, leaving 12 bases between the germline ends. This CDR3 has 13 amino acids. Germline lookup yields CDR1 SQVTM and CDR2 ANQGSEA. DNA of the CDR3: TGCAGCGTCCCAGGGGTGGGGAACACTGAAGCTTTCTTT. Translated: CSVPGVGNTEAFF. Complete variable domain (other parts from reference TRBV29-1 and TRBJ1-1): SAVISQKPSRDICQRGTSLTIQCQVDSQVTMMFWYRQQPGQSLTLIATANQGSEATYESGFVIDKFPISRPNLTFSTLTVSNMSPEDSSIYLCSVPGVGNTEAFFGQGTRLTVV.

This clone was seen more than once but under ten times. This chain joins TRBV19 and TRBJ2-6; 8 bases agree with TRBD1. This CDR3 comprises 19 residues. Germline loops: CDR1 LNHDA, CDR2 SQIVND (reference sequence). J was trimmed by 1 base and V by 5 bases; bases with no gene match: 13. CDR3 residues: CASSAPDRASFSGANVLTF. The CDR3 DNA is TGTGCCAGTAGTGCCCCGGACAGGGCCTCTTTTTCTGGGGCCAACGTCCTGACTTTC.

The chain links TRBV12-3 or TRBV12-4 to TRBJ1-2; 7 bases line up with TRBD1. With V trimmed by 5 bases and J by 6 bases, 6 bases remained unmatched. CDR3 length: 13 residues. The CDR3 DNA reads as TGTGCCAGCAGTACAGGGGCCAGGGATGGCTACACCTTC. Its translation: CASSTGARDGYTF.

This clone came up once. The chain carries TRBV19 and TRBJ2-6; D is undetermined. The CDR3 length is 13 residues. Germline CDR1 is LNHDA and CDR2 is SQIVND (reference sequence). Trimming took 8 bases from V and 0 from J, leaving 5 bases between them. CDR3 amino acids: CASRLSGANVLTF. The CDR3 coding sequence is TGTGCCAGTCGTCTCTCTGGGGCCAACGTCCTGACTTTC.